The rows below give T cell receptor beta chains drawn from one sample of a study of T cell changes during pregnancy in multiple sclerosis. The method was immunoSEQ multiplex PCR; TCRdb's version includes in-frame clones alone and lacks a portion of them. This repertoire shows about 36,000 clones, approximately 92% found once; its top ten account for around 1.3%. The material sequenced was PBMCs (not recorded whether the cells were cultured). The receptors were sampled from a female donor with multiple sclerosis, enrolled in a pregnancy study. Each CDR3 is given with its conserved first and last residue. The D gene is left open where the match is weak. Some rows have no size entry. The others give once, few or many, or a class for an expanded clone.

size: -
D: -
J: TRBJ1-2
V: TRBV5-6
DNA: TGTGCCAGCAGCTTGGGGAAAGGGGGGCCCTATGGCTACACCTTC
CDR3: CASSLGKGGPYGYTF

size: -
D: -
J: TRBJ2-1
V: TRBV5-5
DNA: TGTGCCAGCAGCTTGGGACCTAGCAATGAGCAGTTCTTC
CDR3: CASSLGPSNEQFF

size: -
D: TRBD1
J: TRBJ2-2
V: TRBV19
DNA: TGTGCCAGTAGTATAAAGGGACAGGGGGCGAAACAGGTCGGGGAGCTGTTTTTT
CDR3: CASSIKGQGAKQVGELFF

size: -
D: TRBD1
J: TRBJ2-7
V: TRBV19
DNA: TGTGCCAGTAGTGGACATCAGGGGGACCCCTACGAGCAGTACTTC
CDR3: CASSGHQGDPYEQYF

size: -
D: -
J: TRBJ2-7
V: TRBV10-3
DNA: TGTGCCATCAGTGAGTCGATAGGCCGTCTCTCCTACGAGCAGTACTTC
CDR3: CAISESIGRLSYEQYF

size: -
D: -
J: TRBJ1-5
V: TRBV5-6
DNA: TGTGCCAGCAGCCCCCACGCAGGTAGGATAGACCAGCCCCAGCATTTT
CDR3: CASSPHAGRIDQPQHF

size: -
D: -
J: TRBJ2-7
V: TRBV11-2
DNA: TGTGCCAGCAGCTCTAGAGCGGCCGGGGGCGCGTATTACGAGCAGTACTTC
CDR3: CASSSRAAGGAYYEQYF

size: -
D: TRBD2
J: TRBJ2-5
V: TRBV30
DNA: TGTGCCTGGGCGGGGGGATCAGCCCAAGAGACCCAGTACTTC
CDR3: CAWAGGSAQETQYF

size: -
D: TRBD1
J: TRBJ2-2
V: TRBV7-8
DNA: TGTGCCAGCAGCTTAGGGCCAGGGGGGAACACCGGGGAGCTGTTTTTT
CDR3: CASSLGPGGNTGELFF

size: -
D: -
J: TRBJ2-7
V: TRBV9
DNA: TGTGCCAGCAGCGTTACGAATTCTCCCAGCGAGCAGTACTTC
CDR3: CASSVTNSPSEQYF

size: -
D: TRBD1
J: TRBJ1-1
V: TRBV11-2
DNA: TGTGCCAGCAGCCCCAGGGACAGGGGCTTGAACACTGAAGCTTTCTTT
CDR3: CASSPRDRGLNTEAFF

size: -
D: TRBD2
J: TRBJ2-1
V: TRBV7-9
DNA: TGTGCCAGCAGCTCCACCGGGACTAGCGGACCCAATGAGCAGTTCTTC
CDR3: CASSSTGTSGPNEQFF

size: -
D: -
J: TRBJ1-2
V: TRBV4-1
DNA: TGCGCCAGCAGCCAAGATGAATACGGAGACCCCTATGGCTACACCTTC
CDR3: CASSQDEYGDPYGYTF

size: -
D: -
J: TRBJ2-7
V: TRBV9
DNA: TGTGCCAGCAGCGTAACGGGGCTAGCCCACGAGCAGTACTTC
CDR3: CASSVTGLAHEQYF

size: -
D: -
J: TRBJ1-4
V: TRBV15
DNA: TGTGCCACCAGCAGAGATCCCCTTCGGGGAAAACTGTTTTTT
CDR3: CATSRDPLRGKLFF

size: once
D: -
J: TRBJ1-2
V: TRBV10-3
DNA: TGTGCCATCAGTGAGTCGAGAGAGTATGGCTACACCTTC
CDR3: CAISESREYGYTF

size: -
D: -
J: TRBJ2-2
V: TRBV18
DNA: TGTGCCAGCTCACCACCGTCCGAAACCGGGGAGCTGTTTTTT
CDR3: CASSPPSETGELFF

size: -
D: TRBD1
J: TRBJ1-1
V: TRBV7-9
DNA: TGTGCCAGCAGCTTGGAGGACAGGGGAACAGCTTTCTTT
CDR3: CASSLEDRGTAFF

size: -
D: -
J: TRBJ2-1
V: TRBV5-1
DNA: TGCGCCAGCAGCTTGTCGTCCGTATCCTACAATGAGCAGTTCTTC
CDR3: CASSLSSVSYNEQFF

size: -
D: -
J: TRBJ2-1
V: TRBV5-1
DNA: TGCGCCAGCAGCTTAGGCGGAAGGGCAATTAATGAGCAGTTCTTC
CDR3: CASSLGGRAINEQFF